This TCR beta chain was retrieved from a study of T cell repertoires in cytomegalovirus infection. In the study overall: Based on public TCR beta signatures, there were indications of CMV infection and of a matching HLA type.

A single record per CDR3 protein comes from TCRdb applying MiXCR to the reads. In the table there are about 490,000 distinct CDR3 sequences, approximately 25% of which are singletons. The sequence was obtained from a human donor in good health (CMV status not recorded). Some clones in this sample may be carry-over from other donors' samples. Sequencing used PBMCs.

The DNA of the CDR3 is TGTGCCAGCAGCTTTGGCGGGAGGATCCCAAACATTCAGTACTTC. This translates into CASSFGGRIPNIQYF. The V call is TRBV11-2, the J call TRBJ2-4; 8 nucleotides align to TRBD2. V was pared by 3 bases and J by 6 bases, with 7 bases of the junction left unmatched. CDR3 size: 15 residues. Germline loops: CDR1 SGHAT, CDR2 FQNNGV.